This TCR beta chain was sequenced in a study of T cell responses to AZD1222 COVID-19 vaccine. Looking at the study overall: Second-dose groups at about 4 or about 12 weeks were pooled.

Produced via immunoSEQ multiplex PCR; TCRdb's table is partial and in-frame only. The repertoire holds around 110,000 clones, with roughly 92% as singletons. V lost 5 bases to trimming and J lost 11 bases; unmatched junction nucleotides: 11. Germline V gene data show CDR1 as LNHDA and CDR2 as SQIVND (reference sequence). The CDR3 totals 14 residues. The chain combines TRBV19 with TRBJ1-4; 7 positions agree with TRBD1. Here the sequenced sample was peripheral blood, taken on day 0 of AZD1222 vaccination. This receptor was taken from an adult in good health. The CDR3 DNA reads TGTGCCAGTAGTTATCCTGAAGGGGGCACGAAACTGTTTTTT. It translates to CASSYPEGGTKLFF. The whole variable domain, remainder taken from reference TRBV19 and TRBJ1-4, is DGGITQSPKYLFRKEGQNVTLSCEQNLNHDAMYWYRQDPGQGLRLIYYSQIVNDFQKGDIAEGYSVSREKKESFPLTVTSAQKNPTAFYLCASSYPEGGTKLFFGSGTQLSVL.